The 32 T cell receptor beta chains below all came from one sample that was sequenced in a study of control samples from healthy donors and cancer patients. Assay: immunoSEQ multiplex PCR; the TCRdb copy retains only in-frame clones and omits some. The sample contains some 170,000 clones, roughly 94% of which appear only once. The sample taken for sequencing was PBMCs. These receptor sequences come from a man aged 55 to 70 with colorectal cancer.

This clone was observed once. J is TRBJ1-1 and V is TRBV29-1; D is uncertain. Germline V gene sequence: CDR1 SQVTM, CDR2 ANQGSEA. Deletions cut 3 bases from V and 6 bases from J, with 11 bases between. The CDR3 runs to 12 residues. The CDR3 sequence is CSVEKWPPEAFF. The DNA of the CDR3 is TGCAGCGTTGAGAAGTGGCCCCCTGAAGCTTTCTTT. The full variable domain, completed using reference TRBV29-1 and TRBJ1-1, is SAVISQKPSRDICQRGTSLTIQCQVDSQVTMMFWYRQQPGQSLTLIATANQGSEATYESGFVIDKFPISRPNLTFSTLTVSNMSPEDSSIYLCSVEKWPPEAFFGQGTRLTVV.

The rearrangement links TRBV5-1 to TRBJ2-3; 7 bases are shared with TRBD1. The V gene end was trimmed by 4 bases and the J gene end by 2 bases; junction bases not matched to a gene: 7. CDR1 and CDR2 (germline): SGHRS, YFSETQ. The CDR3 contains 15 residues. The CDR3 DNA sequence: TGCGCCAGCAGCCCTGGGGACAGCCTCACAGATACGCAGTATTTT. It specifies CASSPGDSLTDTQYF. Together with reference TRBV5-1 and TRBJ2-3, the CDR3 gives the full variable domain: KAGVTQTPRYLIKTRGQQVTLSCSPISGHRSVSWYQQTPGQGLQFLFEYFSETQRNKGNFPGRFSGRQFSNSRSEMNVSTLELGDSALYLCASSPGDSLTDTQYFGPGTRLTVL.

The chain is built from TRBV5-1 and TRBJ2-3, with a weak D call TRBD2 (6 bases). The CDR3 consists of 17 residues. The V end lost 6 bases, the J end lost 0 bases, and 20 bases lay between the germline ends. Germline lookup yields CDR1 SGHRS and CDR2 YFSETQ. The CDR3: CASKAHGSISSTDTQYF. CDR3 coding DNA: TGCGCCAGCAAAGCCCACGGGAGTATTTCTAGCACAGATACGCAGTATTTT.

The J gene is TRBJ2-3, the V gene TRBV6-2 or TRBV6-3; 9 bases agree with TRBD1. This CDR3 is built from 16 residues. Trimming took 2 bases from V and 4 from J; bases not matched to a gene: 7. Germline CDR1 and CDR2: MNHEY and SVGEGT. In nucleotides, the CDR3 is TGTGCCAGCAGTTACACCGGGACAGGGAACGCAGATACGCAGTATTTT. Translation gives CASSYTGTGNADTQYF.

This chain links TRBV9 with TRBJ1-1, with 9 bases identical to TRBD1. V shed 6 bases and J 2 bases; nucleotides not matched to a gene: 5. The length of the CDR3 is 14 residues. Germline V gene lookup returns CDR1 SGDLS and CDR2 YYNGEE. This CDR3 reads CASKSQGANTEAFF. CDR3 bases: TGTGCCAGCAAATCACAGGGGGCAAACACTGAAGCTTTCTTT. The full variable domain, rest sourced from reference TRBV9 and TRBJ1-1, is DSGVTQTPKHLITATGQRVTLRCSPRSGDLSVYWYQQSLDQGLQFLIQYYNGEERAKGNILERFSAQQFPDLHSELNLSSLELGDSALYFCASKSQGANTEAFFGQGTRLTVV.

The genes are TRBV7-9 and TRBJ1-1, with D uncertain. The CDR3 spans 13 residues. Per the germline V gene, CDR1 is SEHNR and CDR2 is FQNEAQ (reference sequence). Trimming took 3 bases from V and 7 from J, leaving 12 bases between them. In DNA form, the CDR3 reads TGTGCCAGCAGCTTGGGAGCGCGGGGTGAAGCTTTCTTT. Amino acid sequence: CASSLGARGEAFF.

The V gene is TRBV28, the J gene TRBJ1-1, with a weak D call TRBD1 (5 bases). The CDR3 runs 14 residues. Germline V lookup: CDR1 MDHEN, CDR2 SYDVKM. Trimming took 5 bases from V and 5 from J, leaving 15 bases between them. CDR3 nucleotide sequence: TGTGCCAGCAGTCCCGGGGGAAGTCGGACTGAAGCTTTCTTT. Its translation is CASSPGGSRTEAFF.

The V call is TRBV5-1, the J call TRBJ2-1, with a weak D call TRBD2 (6 bases). Per germline, CDR1 SGHRS and CDR2 YFSETQ. V dropped 4 bases and J dropped 9 bases, with 20 bases sitting between them. This CDR3 spans 15 amino acids. This chain's CDR3 is CASSLRAGAGGEQFF. Here the CDR3 DNA reads TGCGCCAGCAGCCTCCGAGCCGGGGCCGGGGGTGAGCAGTTCTTC.

The genes are TRBV29-1 and TRBJ2-7; 7 bases are a match to TRBD1. The ends lost 3 bases at V and 4 bases at J; junction bases unmatched: 9. Germline-derived CDR1 and CDR2 are SQVTM and ANQGSEA. This CDR3 comprises 14 residues. CDR3 residues: CSVELGVRGYEQYF. The CDR3 bases are TGCAGCGTTGAGCTGGGGGTCAGGGGGTACGAGCAGTACTTC.

The V call is TRBV30, the J call TRBJ1-2; the D gene is possibly TRBD1 (5 bases). Germline V gene sequence: CDR1 GTSNPN, CDR2 SVGIG (reference sequence). Trimming shortened V by 1 base and J by 8 bases, and 14 bases separated the two germline ends. The CDR3 extends over 13 amino acids. The CDR3 DNA follows: TGTGCCTGGAGTGACCTGCAGGGTGGCGGCTACACCTTC. Amino acids: CAWSDLQGGGYTF.

The chain has TRBV29-1 and TRBJ1-1, with 8 bases identical to TRBD1. Germline lookup yields CDR1 SQVTM and CDR2 ANQGSEA. V was pared by 0 bases and J by 10 bases, with 7 bases of the junction left unmatched. CDR3 length equals 13 residues. The CDR3 DNA sequence: TGCAGCGTTGAAGACAGGGGGCTTTCGGGAGCTTTCTTT. It codes for CSVEDRGLSGAFF.

This chain joins TRBV10-3 and TRBJ2-5; TRBD1 aligns across 7 bases. This CDR3 spans 17 amino acids. J lost 1 base, V lost 2 bases, and 10 bases had no gene match. In germline, CDR1 is ENHRY, CDR2 SYGVKD. The CDR3 protein is CAISEPPDRASQETQYF. The CDR3 region has the DNA TGTGCCATCAGTGAGCCGCCTGACAGGGCGAGCCAAGAGACCCAGTACTTC.

The chain uses TRBV4-1 and TRBJ1-2, with 7 bases identical to TRBD1. Germline CDR1 reads MGHRA; CDR2 reads YSYEKL. This CDR3 is built from 16 residues. V lost 0 bases to trimming and J lost 8 bases; unmatched junction nucleotides: 12. For the CDR3, the DNA is TGCGCCAGCAGCCAAGACGGGAACAGGGGACTAGGGGGCTACACCTTC. The encoded protein is CASSQDGNRGLGGYTF.

This clone was seen a single time. This rearrangement joins TRBV27 to TRBJ1-1; TRBD1 agrees at 8 bases. Looked up from germline, CDR1 is MNHEY and CDR2 is SMNVEV (reference sequence). The CDR3 runs 16 residues. The V segment lost 4 bases and the J segment 6 bases; nucleotides outside the gene matches: 13. CDR3 loop: CASSSTLGTGQSEAFF. The CDR3 DNA is TGTGCCAGCAGTTCAACCTTAGGGACAGGACAATCTGAAGCTTTCTTT.

The V and J genes are TRBV9 and TRBJ1-5, with 7 bases aligning to TRBD1. The germline gives CDR1 SGDLS, CDR2 YYNGEE. CDR3 size: 14 residues. The junction had 2 bases not matched to a gene; V was cut back by 3 bases and J by 2 bases. The CDR3 spells CASSGGTGNQPQHF. The CDR3 nucleotides are TGTGCCAGCAGCGGCGGGACAGGCAATCAGCCCCAGCATTTT.

Only one count was recorded for this clone. The rearrangement joins TRBV11-2 to TRBJ1-4; 7 positions match TRBD1. The CDR3 consists of 15 residues. Germline V gene lookup returns CDR1 SGHAT and CDR2 FQNNGV. J lost 6 bases, V lost 6 bases, and 10 bases had no gene match. The DNA for the CDR3 is TGTGCCAGCAGTAATCCCGGGACAGAGGATGAAAAACTGTTTTTT. Translated, it gives CASSNPGTEDEKLFF.

The chain employs TRBV3-1 (or the pseudogene TRBV3-2) and TRBJ2-1; D gene unclear. Trimming removed 6 bases at V and 7 bases at J, with 10 bases between. Germline loops: CDR1 LGHDT, CDR2 YNNKEL (reference sequence). There are 12 residues in the CDR3. CDR3 DNA: TGTGCCAGCAGTCGATCTAAAAATGAGCAGTTCTTC. Residues: CASSRSKNEQFF.

The CDR3 is CASSQVRVAGYTF. CDR3 nucleotides: TGTGCCAGCAGCCAAGTGAGGGTGGCTGGCTACACCTTC. The V gene is TRBV3-1 (or the pseudogene TRBV3-2), the J gene TRBJ1-2; D is unclear. The CDR3 is made up of 13 amino acids. Germline V gene lookup returns CDR1 LGHDT and CDR2 YNNKEL (reference sequence). V lost 1 base, J lost 7 bases, and 10 bases lay in between.

This sequence joins TRBV2 and TRBJ2-1, with 11 bases fitting TRBD2. With V trimmed by 5 bases and J by 4 bases, 4 bases remained unmatched. Germline CDR1 is SNHLY and CDR2 is FYNNEI. The CDR3 spans 15 residues. The CDR3: CASSITSGGYNEQFF. The CDR3 DNA is TGTGCCAGCAGTATTACTAGCGGGGGTTACAATGAGCAGTTCTTC.

V and J are TRBV6-1 and TRBJ2-3; D might be TRBD2 (7 bases). This CDR3 has 17 amino acids. V lost 1 base to trimming and J lost 2 bases, with 16 bases between them. Germline CDR1 MNHNS, CDR2 SASEGT. The CDR3, as DNA: TGTGCCAGCAGTGAAGATGGGGGGGGCCTTTACACAGATACGCAGTATTTT. It specifies CASSEDGGGLYTDTQYF.

This chain links TRBV7-9 with TRBJ2-6; D remains unclear. The CDR3 extends over 14 amino acids. V lost 4 bases to trimming and J lost 3 bases, with 7 bases between them. The germline CDR1 and CDR2 sequences are SEHNR and FQNEAQ (reference sequence). This CDR3 reads CASSWVSGANVLTF. CDR3 sequence (DNA): TGTGCCAGCAGCTGGGTCAGTGGGGCCAACGTCCTGACTTTC.

The V gene is TRBV30, the J gene TRBJ1-4, with D possibly TRBD1 on 6 matching bases. The CDR3 runs to 11 residues. V lost 0 bases and J 10 bases, leaving 6 bases between the germline ends. Germline CDR1 is GTSNPN and CDR2 is SVGIG (reference sequence). The CDR3 nucleotides are TGTGCCTGGAGTGTAGGGGGAAAACTGTTTTTT. Translated, it gives CAWSVGGKLFF.

This chain links TRBV2 with TRBJ1-4; 8 nucleotides agree with TRBD1. The CDR3 extends over 13 amino acids. Trimming took 6 bases from V and 8 from J; bases not matched to a gene: 5. Germline V CDR1 and CDR2: SNHLY, FYNNEI. The CDR3: CASSQGAREKLFF. CDR3 sequence (DNA): TGTGCCAGCAGCCAGGGGGCTAGGGAAAAACTGTTTTTT.

The rearrangement joins TRBV4-1 to TRBJ1-5; D is undetermined. The germline V gene has CDR1 MGHRA and CDR2 YSYEKL. This CDR3 has 14 amino acids. V lost 1 base and J 10 bases, leaving 14 bases between the germline ends. CDR3 nucleotides: TGCGCCAGCAGCCAAGGACTTCTGCTCGGTCCCCAGCATTTT. Encoded protein: CASSQGLLLGPQHF.

V is TRBV19 and J is TRBJ2-1; 9 bases match TRBD1. The CDR3 extends over 16 amino acids. V trimming: 3 bases; J trimming: 7 bases; junction bases outside the gene matches: 10. Germline V gives CDR1 LNHDA, CDR2 SQIVND (reference sequence). For the CDR3, the DNA is TGTGCCAGTAGTATGGGCCCGGGACAGGGTAGGAATGAGCAGTTCTTC. Encoded protein: CASSMGPGQGRNEQFF.

This clone came up a few times. This chain uses TRBV18 with TRBJ1-5; D unresolved. This CDR3 contains 15 residues. The germline CDR1 and CDR2 sequences are KGHSH and LQKENI. V was shortened by 6 bases and J by 9 bases, with 21 bases between the two germline ends. CDR3 loop: CASSYDTIAMLPQHF. In DNA form, the CDR3 reads TGTGCCAGCTCCTACGACACCATCGCGATGTTGCCCCAGCATTTT.

This clone was seen a single time. The chain joins TRBV5-1 to TRBJ2-2; TRBD1 might be the D (5 bases). This CDR3 comprises 14 residues. With 5 bases removed from V and 2 bases from J, the gap between germline ends came to 10 bases. CDR1 and CDR2 (germline): SGHRS, YFSETQ. The CDR3 DNA reads as TGCGCCAGCAGGCCTGACAGTAACACCGGGGAGCTGTTTTTT. Translated, it gives CASRPDSNTGELFF.

The chain joins TRBV19 to TRBJ1-1; D possibly corresponds to TRBD1 (6 bases). The V gene's germline CDR1 is LNHDA and CDR2 SQIVND (reference sequence). Trimming pared 5 bases from V and 7 bases from J, leaving 17 bases between. The CDR3 length is 14 residues. DNA of the CDR3: TGTGCCAGTAGTGCACCGACAGGCGCCTTTGAAGCTTTCTTT. It codes for CASSAPTGAFEAFF.

This rearrangement joins TRBV7-2 to TRBJ2-2, with 10 bases identical to TRBD2. The CDR3 is 15 residues long. Unmatched junction bases numbered 1, after V lost 1 base and J lost 5 bases. The germline V gene encodes CDR1 SGHTA and CDR2 FQGNSA. The CDR3 region has the DNA TGTGCCAGCAGCTTAGTAGCGGGGGGAACCGGGGAGCTGTTTTTT. It specifies CASSLVAGGTGELFF.

The chain is built from TRBV9 and TRBJ2-3; 8 bases agree with TRBD2. V shed 0 bases, J shed 4 bases, and the junction held 4 bases outside the gene matches. The CDR3 extends over 15 amino acids. Germline CDR1 reads SGDLS; CDR2 reads YYNGEE. CDR3 amino acids: CASSVAGLEADTQYF. In DNA form, the CDR3 reads TGTGCCAGCAGCGTAGCGGGACTAGAGGCAGATACGCAGTATTTT. The whole variable domain, filled in from reference TRBV9 and TRBJ2-3, reads DSGVTQTPKHLITATGQRVTLRCSPRSGDLSVYWYQQSLDQGLQFLIQYYNGEERAKGNILERFSAQQFPDLHSELNLSSLELGDSALYFCASSVAGLEADTQYFGPGTRLTVL.

The chain couples TRBV15 to TRBJ1-1, with D uncertain. This CDR3 comprises 11 residues. Trimming removed 6 bases at V and 1 base at J, with 3 bases between. Per the germline V gene, CDR1 is LNHNV and CDR2 is YYDKDF (reference sequence). This CDR3 reads CATRENTEAFF. The CDR3 DNA reads as TGTGCCACCAGAGAGAACACTGAAGCTTTCTTT.

The chain has TRBV27 and TRBJ2-2; tentatively, D is TRBD2 (5 bases). V dropped 7 bases and J dropped 2 bases, with 11 bases sitting between them. The CDR3 is 14 amino acids. The V gene's germline CDR1 is MNHEY and CDR2 SMNVEV (reference sequence). The CDR3 sequence is CASTRGVNTGELFF. In DNA, the CDR3 is TGTGCCAGCACCCGGGGAGTTAACACCGGGGAGCTGTTTTTT.